This entry lists 12 T cell receptor beta chains sequenced from one sample in a study of T cell repertoires in cytomegalovirus infection. For these TCRs, the target antigens are not known. A single record per CDR3 protein comes from TCRdb applying MiXCR to the reads. The sample includes 100,000 to 150,000 distinct CDR3 sequences, approximately 30% of them seen just once. Specimen: CD8+ T cells from cultured PBMCs, collected from culture after CMV antigen stimulation. Source of these receptors: a human donor in good health (CMV status not recorded). Some clones in this sample may be carry-over from other donors' samples.

This clonotype was recorded a few times. Sequence at one end of the junction differs from germline and may be a read error. This sequence joins TRBV4-1 and TRBJ2-7, with 7 bases aligning to TRBD1. This CDR3 is 18 amino acids long. CDR1 is MGHRA and CDR2 is YSYEKL in the germline V gene. The CDR3 DNA sequence: TGCGCCAGCAGCAAAGAAGGGGCCAGGGGGATAGGGATCTACGAGCAGTACTTC. Residues: CASSKEGARGIGIYEQYF.

V and J are TRBV7-6 and TRBJ2-1; no clear D. The CDR3 length is 11 residues. V was trimmed by 5 bases and J by 8 bases, leaving 7 bases between them. Per the germline V gene, CDR1 is SGHVS and CDR2 is FNYEAQ. CDR3 sequence (DNA): TGTGCCAGCAGCGCCCCAGATGAGCAGTTCTTC. This encodes CASSAPDEQFF.

J is TRBJ2-3 and V is TRBV12-3 or TRBV12-4; 10 positions match TRBD2. Trimming took 6 bases from V and 0 from J; bases not matched to a gene: 6. The CDR3 is 16 amino acids. The DNA of the CDR3 is TGTGCCAGCAGGGATAGCGGGGGGCCTAGCACAGATACGCAGTATTTT. Encoded protein: CASRDSGGPSTDTQYF.

The chain employs TRBV25-1 and TRBJ1-1; D is perhaps TRBD1 (5 bases). V was clipped by 0 bases and J by 5 bases, with 16 bases between them. There are 16 residues in the CDR3. In germline, CDR1 is MGHDK, CDR2 SYGVNS. CDR3 DNA sequence: TGTGCCAGCAGTGAATATTTTCCCAGGGAGGGTACTGAAGCTTTCTTT. Translation: CASSEYFPREGTEAFF.

The chain uses TRBV27 and TRBJ2-2; 7 bases match TRBD2. The CDR3 totals 13 residues. Losses at the gene ends were 7 bases for V and 6 bases for J; bases not matched to a gene: 5. The V gene's germline CDR1 is MNHEY and CDR2 SMNVEV (reference sequence). CDR3 DNA sequence: TGTGCCAGCACCTGGGGAGGGTCCGGGGAGCTGTTTTTT. Amino acids: CASTWGGSGELFF.

Only a few counts were recorded for this clonotype. The chain links TRBV5-4 to TRBJ1-2, with D tentatively TRBD1 (6 bases). The germline V gene encodes CDR1 SGHNT and CDR2 YYREEE (reference sequence). With 4 bases removed from V and 4 bases from J, the gap between germline ends came to 20 bases. There are 16 residues in the CDR3. Here the CDR3 reads CASSPEDDRIVYGYTF. DNA for the CDR3: TGTGCCAGCAGCCCCGAGGACGACAGGATCGTCTATGGCTACACCTTC.

This clonotype occurred many times. The J gene is TRBJ2-3, the V gene TRBV2; tentative D call: TRBD1 (6 bases). V lost 5 bases and J lost 2, with 11 bases in between. Per the germline V gene, CDR1 is SNHLY and CDR2 is FYNNEI. The length of the CDR3 is 14 residues. The CDR3 sequence is CASSTYRDTDTQYF. DNA of the CDR3: TGTGCCAGCAGTACGTACAGGGACACAGATACGCAGTATTTT.

The V and J genes are TRBV29-1 and TRBJ2-7; weak D call: TRBD1 (6 bases). V was pared by 7 bases and J by 5 bases, with 18 bases between. This CDR3 is built from 13 residues. The germline gives CDR1 SQVTM, CDR2 ANQGSEA. The chain's CDR3 is CSAKGAGADEQYF. The CDR3 DNA follows: TGCAGCGCAAAAGGGGCAGGGGCCGACGAGCAGTACTTC.

The rearrangement links TRBV19 to TRBJ2-1, with a weak D call TRBD2 (7 bases). Germline CDR1 and CDR2: LNHDA and SQIVND (reference sequence). Deletions cut 1 base from V and 6 bases from J, with 16 bases between. This CDR3 region has 16 residues. The CDR3 DNA is TGTGCCAGTAGTATAGGGTCCGCGGGGGCCGGCAATGAGCAGTTCTTC. As protein: CASSIGSAGAGNEQFF.

This clonotype was found a few times. The rearrangement joins TRBV6-6 to TRBJ1-1; 7 bases match TRBD1. This CDR3 region has 14 residues. Germline V gene data show CDR1 as MNHNY and CDR2 as SVGAGI (reference sequence). V shed 7 bases and J 3 bases; nucleotides not matched to a gene: 8. CDR3: CASTGQVSYTEAFF. The CDR3 region has the DNA TGTGCCAGCACCGGACAGGTTTCTTACACTGAAGCTTTCTTT.

This clonotype appeared many times. The chain has TRBV11-2 and TRBJ1-3, with a weak D call TRBD1 (6 bases). Looked up from germline, CDR1 is SGHAT and CDR2 is FQNNGV. The CDR3 contains 19 residues. The germline V and J ends were trimmed by 2 bases and 3 bases, with 23 bases remaining between them. CDR3: CASSLYPRERGKGGNTIYF. Written as DNA, the CDR3 is TGTGCCAGCAGCTTATATCCCAGGGAAAGGGGGAAAGGTGGAAACACCATATATTTT.

V and J are TRBV7-6 and TRBJ2-3; D possibly corresponds to TRBD2 (6 bases). V was cut by 7 bases and J by 4 bases, with 15 bases left in between. Germline V gives CDR1 SGHVS, CDR2 FNYEAQ. The CDR3 runs to 14 residues. The CDR3 spells CASTPTGEADTQYF. CDR3 DNA sequence: TGTGCCAGCACTCCAACGGGGGAGGCAGATACGCAGTATTTT.